This T cell receptor (beta chain) was profiled in a study of T-cell reconstitution after alpha-beta-depleted transplantation in children. During its preparation, the TCRbeta library received unique molecular identifiers. TCRdb used MiXCR to reprocess the PCR reads, holding one entry per CDR3 protein. This repertoire shows almost 500,000 distinct CDR3 sequences, 9.5% to 15% found once; its top ten account for roughly 5.4%. The CDR3 sequence is 14 residues long. J was trimmed by 5 bases and V by 2 bases; bases with no gene match: 4. From germline, CDR1 is ENHRY and CDR2 SYGVKD. This clonotype was detected only a few times.

This receptor was taken from a human donor who donated a stem cell graft to a child with combined immunodeficiency. This sequence joins TRBV10-3 and TRBJ2-7; 9 bases are shared with TRBD2. Sequencing was performed on PBMCs from the stem cell graft donor, taken from the stem cell graft. CDR3 sequence reads: CAISEPSGNDEQYF. CDR3 bases: TGTGCCATCAGTGAGCCTAGCGGGAACGACGAGCAGTACTTC.